Presented here are 17 T cell receptor beta chains from one specimen sequenced in a study of shared clonotypes between healthy human individuals. The table came from immunoSEQ multiplex PCR; TCRdb's copy has only in-frame clones and leaves some out. The sample includes 2,500,000 or so clones, roughly 93% of them seen just once. Sequencing input: naive CD4+ T cells from PBMCs. As for subset: CD45RA+ positively selected. Receptor source: a man in his late teens or twenties in good health. Some clones in this sample may be carry-over from other donors' samples.

This clone was picked up a small number of times. The chain combines TRBV30 with TRBJ1-1; maybe TRBD1 (5 bases). V lost 4 bases, J lost 5 bases, and 14 bases lay in between. The CDR3 runs to 13 residues. The germline V gene encodes CDR1 GTSNPN and CDR2 SVGIG (reference sequence). CDR3 DNA sequence: TGTGCCTGGAATATAGGGGCAGGGACTGAAGCTTTCTTT. Its translation: CAWNIGAGTEAFF.

This chain links TRBV11-2 with TRBJ1-1; no clear D gene. The CDR3 runs 13 residues. Trimming took 1 base from V and 4 from J, leaving 7 bases between them. The germline V gene encodes CDR1 SGHAT and CDR2 FQNNGV. The CDR3 bases are TGTGCCAGCAGCTTAGCGGGAATCACTGAAGCTTTCTTT. Its protein product is CASSLAGITEAFF.

Concerning this clone itself: The identical CDR3 is also encoded by other nucleotide sequences in the sample. The J gene is TRBJ2-1, the V gene TRBV9; 7 bases are shared with TRBD1. Trimming removed 4 bases from V and 0 bases from J; junction bases left unmatched: 4. This CDR3 region has 15 residues. Germline V CDR1 and CDR2: SGDLS, YYNGEE. The CDR3 reads CASSPRGSSYNEQFF. CDR3 nucleotide sequence: TGTGCCAGCAGCCCCAGGGGGAGCTCCTACAATGAGCAGTTCTTC.

The V and J genes are TRBV28 and TRBJ2-1; TRBD2 might be the D (7 bases). V was shortened by 6 bases and J by 8 bases, with 11 bases between the two germline ends. The V gene's germline CDR1 is MDHEN and CDR2 SYDVKM. The CDR3 is 12 residues long. CDR3 DNA: TGTGCCAGCAGAGGGGGGAGGGATGAGCAGTTCTTC. Amino acids: CASRGGRDEQFF.

The genes are TRBV7-6 and TRBJ2-5; 7 positions agree with TRBD2. Germline trimming cut 4 bases from V and 4 bases from J; bases unmatched to any gene: 15. The CDR3 loop spans 17 amino acids. Germline lookup yields CDR1 SGHVS and CDR2 FNYEAQ. CDR3 sequence reads: CASSSIISGIRGETQYF. In nucleotides, the CDR3 is TGTGCCAGCAGCTCCATTATAAGCGGGATTCGAGGAGAGACCCAGTACTTC.

As regards this clone: Distinct nucleotide sequences in the sample also encode this CDR3. The chain uses TRBV28 and TRBJ2-3; possibly TRBD2 for D (6 bases). This CDR3 region has 13 residues. Germline CDR1 and CDR2: MDHEN and SYDVKM. V was trimmed by 3 bases and J by 4 bases, leaving 8 bases between them. This chain's CDR3 is CASSLGGPDTQYF. DNA for the CDR3: TGTGCCAGCAGTTTGGGAGGCCCAGATACGCAGTATTTT.

The V and J genes are TRBV28 and TRBJ2-5; D may be TRBD2 (6 bases). Germline V gene sequence: CDR1 MDHEN, CDR2 SYDVKM. CDR3 length: 16 amino acids. V lost 5 bases, J lost 1 base, and 17 bases lay in between. DNA of the CDR3: TGTGCCAGCAGTATGTCTATAGCGGTAAGCCAAGAGACCCAGTACTTC. Translating it yields CASSMSIAVSQETQYF.

The V call is TRBV6-1, the J call TRBJ2-5; TRBD2 matches 9 bases. The closer fit of TRBJ2-7 to the DNA end suggests the J call may be wrong. The CDR3 is 14 amino acids. Germline CDR1 reads MNHNS; CDR2 reads SASEGT. Here the CDR3 reads CASTRLAVTYEQYF. In DNA form, the CDR3 reads TGTGCCAGCACCAGACTAGCGGTTACCTACGAGCAGTACTTC.

This chain links TRBV6-1 with TRBJ1-5, with 7 bases fitting TRBD1. The ends lost 4 bases at V and 8 bases at J; junction bases unmatched: 5. Germline V lookup: CDR1 MNHNS, CDR2 SASEGT. The CDR3 has 13 amino acids. The CDR3 DNA reads as TGTGCCAGCAGTGCACAGGGGACTGAGCCCCAGCATTTT. Protein sequence: CASSAQGTEPQHF.

This sequence joins TRBV30 and TRBJ1-2; maybe TRBD1 (5 bases). This CDR3 has 12 residues. The germline gives CDR1 GTSNPN, CDR2 SVGIG (reference sequence). The germline V and J ends were trimmed by 3 bases and 7 bases, with 12 bases remaining between them. This chain's CDR3 is CAWSRDSGGYTF. CDR3 nucleotide sequence: TGTGCCTGGAGCAGGGATTCAGGTGGCTACACCTTC.

The V gene is TRBV19, the J gene TRBJ2-1; 11 bases match TRBD2. The junction had 15 bases not matched to a gene; V was cut back by 5 bases and J by 0 bases. The CDR3 covers 20 residues. Germline assignment: CDR1 LNHDA and CDR2 SQIVND (reference sequence). CDR3 nucleotides: TGTGCCAGTAGTTTCAGGTGGCTAGCGGGAGGTTCTAGCTCCTACAATGAGCAGTTCTTC. Amino acid sequence: CASSFRWLAGGSSSYNEQFF.

CDR3 nucleotides: TGTGCCAGCAGAAGAGACTCCTACGAGCAGTACTTC. This encodes CASRRDSYEQYF. V usage is TRBV5-5 and J usage is TRBJ2-5; D gene ambiguous. Matching the DNA end better, TRBJ2-7 makes the J call doubtful. Germline CDR1 reads SGHKS; CDR2 reads YYEKEE (reference sequence). The CDR3 runs 12 residues.

This chain uses TRBV7-9 with TRBJ1-1; D is unclear. The germline CDR1 and CDR2 sequences are SEHNR and FQNEAQ (reference sequence). V was pared by 1 base and J by 4 bases, with 7 bases between. This CDR3 has 13 amino acids. The CDR3 DNA follows: TGTGCCAGCAGCTTAGGGGAGGTCACTGAAGCTTTCTTT. This gives the protein CASSLGEVTEAFF.

The chain has TRBV6-8 and TRBJ2-7; 15 bases fit TRBD2. The V gene end was trimmed by 5 bases and the J gene end by 5 bases; junction bases not matched to a gene: 10. Germline CDR1 and CDR2: MNHGY and SAAAGT. There are 17 residues in the CDR3. The CDR3 loop reads CASSPGLAGGRKNEQYF. The CDR3 bases are TGTGCCAGCAGTCCTGGACTAGCGGGAGGGCGGAAAAACGAGCAGTACTTC.

This chain connects TRBV27 to TRBJ2-1, with 14 bases fitting TRBD2. V dropped 2 bases and J dropped 7; count of bases not matched to a gene: 16. This CDR3 has 20 amino acids. CDR1 and CDR2 (germline): MNHEY, SMNVEV (reference sequence). Here the CDR3 DNA reads TGTGCCAGCAGTTTACGGGCCAGACCGGGACTAGCGGGAGTCAGTAATGAGCAGTTCTTC. It codes for CASSLRARPGLAGVSNEQFF.

The rearrangement joins TRBV28 to TRBJ2-7, with TRBD2 identical over 8 bases. Germline V gene lookup returns CDR1 MDHEN and CDR2 SYDVKM. V lost 3 bases, J lost 1 base, and 5 bases stayed unmatched. The CDR3 is made up of 15 amino acids. CDR3: CASSFVAGGSYEQYF. CDR3 bases: TGTGCCAGCAGTTTTGTGGCGGGAGGATCCTACGAGCAGTACTTC. Using reference TRBV28 and TRBJ2-7 for the parts outside the CDR3, the full variable domain is DVKVTQSSRYLVKRTGEKVFLECVQDMDHENMFWYRQDPGLGLRLIYFSYDVKMKEKGDIPEGYSVSREKKERFSLILESASTNQTSMYLCASSFVAGGSYEQYFGPGTRLTVT.

This clone appeared once. This rearrangement joins TRBV30 to TRBJ1-6, with 8 bases lining up with TRBD1. The length of the CDR3 is 15 residues. The germline V gene has CDR1 GTSNPN and CDR2 SVGIG (reference sequence). V lost 3 bases to trimming and J lost 5 bases; unmatched junction nucleotides: 6. DNA for the CDR3: TGTGCCTGGAGCCCCCAGGGGGCCGATAATTCACCCCTCCACTTT. It encodes CAWSPQGADNSPLHF.